This T cell receptor (beta chain) was retrieved from a study of human T cells and chemical hapten exposure (dated by TCRdb to the early 2020s). In terms of the full investigation: For sensitization, 2% DPC in acetone was applied to a 2 cm by 2 cm area of upper inner arm skin. Weekly therapeutic DPC doses were additionally applied to the scalp of patients throughout the approximately 24-week study period. Patch testing on the upper back used Finn chambers containing 0.01% DPC, with scoring done after 6 days according to International Contact Dermatitis Research Group standards. The patient cohort, mostly female, included alopecia areata with under or over 50% scalp involvement, alopecia totalis and alopecia universalis. Libraries were combined into a pool for sequencing, and differences in TCR yield between samples came mainly from small differences in library volumes within the pool. In alopecia patients, the study followed how the peripheral blood TCR repertoire changed in vivo over primary and secondary sensitization to diphenylcyclopropenone (DPC), a hapten. Blood samples were taken from patients before sensitization (week 0) and at 2, 6 and about 24 weeks after DPC sensitization. Approximately 30 alopecia patients provided blood for TCR sequencing at one to four time points (pre-sensitization, 2, 6 and 24 weeks). General study outcomes and caveats: After repeated subsampling, the strength of the expansion versus patch-test correlation and the threshold at which it became significant changed. Significantly more large CDR3 similarity clusters were formed by expanded TCRs than by pre-sensitization or healthy control sets, consistent with antigen-driven responses. Patch test score correlated positively with the number of PT1 expanded TCRs, reaching significance at thresholds 8, 16 and 32 but not at 4. All patients had alopecia, a presumed autoimmune disease, so their immune response might differ from that of healthy individuals. DPC sensitization did not change the number of TCRs with a frequency above 1 in 1000, and there was no evidence of changes in global repertoire structure.

This clonotype was recorded a few times. No cognate antigen has been identified for it. Base qualities were left out, and no much larger clone turns up one base away. The label giving this sample's time point can be read as: patch test 1, 2 weeks after DPC sensitization. Per the publication, the treatment or condition label means: therapeutic diphenylcyclopropenone sensitization with weekly scalp DPC. Blood at each patch-test visit was drawn before the patch test was applied. Patients were considered eligible if aged 18 to 70, diagnosed with alopecia and deemed suitable for DPC therapy, and patients were excluded if pregnant. Total RNA was isolated from unfractionated whole blood collected in Tempus Blood RNA tubes. Receptors were amplified or captured by RACE. These reads were obtained on a NextSeq 500. During library preparation, unique molecular identifiers were attached to individual cDNA molecules so that TCRs could be counted in a quantitative, reproducible way. From each blood RNA sample, both TCR alpha and TCR beta chains were sequenced. The original methods were these. The median number of TCRs per sample was approximately 93,000, ranging from roughly 23,224 to 700,000. V, J and CDR3 annotation of the TCR reads was carried out using the Decombinator software suite. For the PS versus PT1 abundance plots, all samples were subsampled to the same number of TCRs (28,000). Expanded TCRs were defined as absent before sensitization and observed at least eight times at the 2-week time point. The raw public data were reprocessed by TCRdb itself: fastp quality trimming at Q25, MiXCR clonotype calling, in-frame beta chains only. Identical CDR3 protein sequences are pooled into one entry, listed with their most common genes and DNA. These V and J calls rely on TCRdb rather than the paper's analysis. The sample table shows 180,000 or so distinct CDR3 sequences, and around 15% are seen once. The top ten clonotypes cover about 1.7% of the sample.

At the junction V is shortened by 5 bases and J by 5 bases; bases outside the gene matches: 9. Sequences DFQATT (CDR1) and SNEGSKA (CDR2) are obtained from the germline V gene (reference sequence). Spanning cysteine to phenylalanine, the CDR3 consists of 14 amino acids. Of the read, only the CDR3 DNA is kept; its 42 bases are in frame from base 1. This TCR was sampled from a woman aged 30 to 39 with alopecia areata. Some clones in this sample may be carry-over from other donors' samples. Recombination connected TRBV20-1 to TRBJ1-1; TRBD1 matches 9 bases in the middle. The specimen was whole blood, collected in connection with sensitization to the hapten diphenylcyclopropenone (DPC). The CDR3 has the sequence CSAEKTGGRTEAFF. Here is the DNA: TGCAGTGCTGAAAAGACAGGGGGGAGGACTGAAGCTTTCTTT.